Sequencing of this T cell receptor (beta chain) was carried out in a study of regulatory T cells in long-lasting Graves disease. Indicated time point: newly diagnosed GD, antithyroid drugs for less than 3 months. Extracted PBMC RNA gave rise to the TCR library. Combining iRepertoire HTBI primers with Arm-PCR of CDR3 regions, the authors built TCR beta libraries. TCRdb reprocessed the multiplex PCR reads with MiXCR, giving one entry per CDR3 protein. This table holds hundreds of thousands of distinct CDR3 sequences, more than 15% found once. The same sample was also used in a study of T cells in Graves' hyperthyroidism and ophthalmopathy. That report notes: Using the HTBI primer set, a first-round RT-PCR was run on the TCR CDR3.

The input for sequencing was peripheral blood mononuclear cells (PBMCs), taken at new diagnosis, from a patient treated with antithyroid drugs. The TCR comes from a man aged 18-30 years with Graves disease.

The DNA for the CDR3 is TGCAGCGGCAGGACAGGGGATCATGAAAAACTGTTTTTT. This encodes CSGRTGDHEKLFF. The J gene is TRBJ1-4, the V gene TRBV29-1, with TRBD1 matching over 9 bases. The CDR3 totals 13 residues. In germline, CDR1 is SQVTM, CDR2 ANQGSEA. After removal of 7 bases from V and 6 bases from J, the junction contained 6 bases not matched to a gene.